This T cell receptor (beta chain) was sequenced for a study of blood T cells in healthy people across ages. Through a sample-barcoded 5' primer and a J-beta primer mix, a second PCR was run for roughly 6 to 11 cycles. Every sample gave at least 2.5 million paired-end reads containing CDR3. TCRdb ran MiXCR on the 5' RACE reads and lists one entry per CDR3 protein. Here the sample spans about 730,000 distinct CDR3 sequences, roughly 44% being singletons. CDR1 and CDR2 from the germline V gene are MGHRA and YSYEKL. V shed 4 bases, J shed 3 bases, and the junction held 3 bases outside the gene matches. CDR3 length: 13 amino acids. The table lists this clonotype with many counts.

This chain links TRBV4-1 with TRBJ2-7; the match to TRBD1 covers 7 bases. The receptor was derived from a woman aged 55 to 70 in good health. Sequenced: blood. The CDR3, as DNA: TGCGCCAGCAGCCCAGGACAGGACTACGAGCAGTACTTC. Translation gives CASSPGQDYEQYF.